The rows below give T cell receptor beta chains drawn from one sample of a study of blood T cell repertoires in COVID-19. Generated by immunoSEQ multiplex PCR, the TCRdb table keeps only in-frame clones and is missing some. The table shows hundreds of thousands of clones, with about nine tenths occurring only once. The sample was peripheral blood. The receptors stem from a woman younger than 45 with COVID-19, enrolled during active disease. The CDR3 runs from the conserved cysteine through the conserved F or W. Each record gives: CDR3 protein, V gene.

CDR3 protein: CASSYSVGRNQPQHF
V gene: TRBV6-5

CDR3 protein: CASSTPQAARGYEQYF
V gene: TRBV11-2

CDR3 protein: CASKTGARTYEQYF
V gene: TRBV6-5

CDR3 protein: CASGGGGNEQYF
V gene: TRBV28

CDR3 protein: CASRSVGNYEQYF
V gene: TRBV28

CDR3 protein: CASSLAGYEQFF
V gene: TRBV28

CDR3 protein: CASSYAGARETQYF
V gene: TRBV6-5

CDR3 protein: CAISERSGELFF
V gene: TRBV10-3

CDR3 protein: CASSPLAGQNTGELFF
V gene: TRBV5-4

CDR3 protein: CASSESRAAGIQYF
V gene: TRBV6-1

CDR3 protein: CASSAGDRGRKDTGELFF
V gene: TRBV9

CDR3 protein: CASSMGTGGNEQFF
V gene: TRBV19

CDR3 protein: CASSYQAPQNSPLHF
V gene: TRBV7-2

CDR3 protein: CASSFTRGDTQYF
V gene: TRBV7-2

CDR3 protein: CATGEPGSGRKQFF
V gene: TRBV24-1

CDR3 protein: CASSLASQETQYF
V gene: TRBV7-2

CDR3 protein: CASSDPGLIGELFF
V gene: TRBV6-1

CDR3 protein: CASSQVGQGIVAGELFF
V gene: TRBV4-3

CDR3 protein: CASSQDRDNNYGYTF
V gene: TRBV4-3

CDR3 protein: CASRVRQGSNSYNEQFF
V gene: TRBV2

CDR3 protein: CASSPGGGGGTEAFF
V gene: TRBV11-3

CDR3 protein: CASSQGSSGYVEPQHF
V gene: TRBV4-1

CDR3 protein: CASSGSMNTEAFF
V gene: TRBV10-1

CDR3 protein: CASSKDRGPLNTEAFF
V gene: TRBV5-1

CDR3 protein: CASSPWTGITHGDTQYF
V gene: TRBV7-9

CDR3 protein: CASSREQGYNSPLHF
V gene: TRBV5-6

CDR3 protein: CASSDQRESNNEQFF
V gene: TRBV25-1

CDR3 protein: CASSAYRDGTEAFF
V gene: TRBV19

CDR3 protein: CAISETFSGTALMNTEAFF
V gene: TRBV10-3

CDR3 protein: CASTTSGGLAGLGVQFF
V gene: TRBV3-1/TRBV3-2

CDR3 protein: CASSIGAEQGIKQYF
V gene: TRBV19

CDR3 protein: CASSQGLEDTQYF
V gene: TRBV19

CDR3 protein: CASSLGLDRVNTEAFF
V gene: TRBV5-1

CDR3 protein: CASSLGTSSYNEQFF
V gene: TRBV7-2

CDR3 protein: CASSQEGFAQEKLFF
V gene: TRBV4-3

CDR3 protein: CASSRSEGTGELFF
V gene: TRBV3-1/TRBV3-2

CDR3 protein: CASSAGQGPVGTF
V gene: TRBV2

CDR3 protein: CASSPPSYNEQFF
V gene: TRBV13

CDR3 protein: CASSLGQTPEQYF
V gene: TRBV5-1

CDR3 protein: CASSPGPGRGTEAFF
V gene: TRBV6-5

CDR3 protein: CASSFGAGDEAFF
V gene: TRBV11-2

CDR3 protein: CASSPGRGRGNEQFF
V gene: TRBV18

CDR3 protein: CAWKGQGNHSSYNEQFF
V gene: TRBV30

CDR3 protein: CASSLGQGAGGYTF
V gene: TRBV5-6

CDR3 protein: CASSARGVSGNTIYF
V gene: TRBV5-1

CDR3 protein: CASSLGPLAGGPYNEQFF
V gene: TRBV5-6

CDR3 protein: CASSHLPQGQGAGNTIYF
V gene: TRBV3-1/TRBV3-2

CDR3 protein: CASSCTPGLLWGQPQHF
V gene: TRBV11-3

CDR3 protein: CASSLGDSSYEQYF
V gene: TRBV5-1

CDR3 protein: CSARTGGYEQYF
V gene: TRBV29-1

CDR3 protein: CASSASPTGELFF
V gene: TRBV19

CDR3 protein: CASRSSRGRNTEAFF
V gene: TRBV25-1

CDR3 protein: CASSPQGAQEQYF
V gene: TRBV5-1